Sequencing of this T cell receptor (beta chain) was carried out in a study of blood T cells in healthy people across ages. General observations from the study: Using unsorted PBMCs precluded a conclusive naive versus antigen-experienced comparison. Naive CD4+ cells and diversity were both higher in long-lived donors than in aged donors.

Primers used in a second PCR of roughly 6 to 11 cycles were a sample-barcoded 5' primer and a J-beta primer mix. TCRdb itself ran the 5' RACE reads through MiXCR, one entry per CDR3 protein. The sample consists of about 1 million distinct CDR3 sequences, 45% of them appearing once. Of note for this clonotype: Its antigen is not known.

The sample comprised blood. This clonotype was sampled from a woman in her sixties in good health.

The chain's CDR3 is CASSFAIRLAASYNEQFF. CDR3 bases: TGTGCCAGCAGTTTCGCGATCCGACTAGCGGCATCCTACAATGAGCAGTTCTTC. The chain uses TRBV12-3 or TRBV12-4 and TRBJ2-1; 9 bases are shared with TRBD2. The CDR3 has 18 amino acids. The V gene end was trimmed by 3 bases and the J gene end by 1 base; junction bases not matched to a gene: 10.